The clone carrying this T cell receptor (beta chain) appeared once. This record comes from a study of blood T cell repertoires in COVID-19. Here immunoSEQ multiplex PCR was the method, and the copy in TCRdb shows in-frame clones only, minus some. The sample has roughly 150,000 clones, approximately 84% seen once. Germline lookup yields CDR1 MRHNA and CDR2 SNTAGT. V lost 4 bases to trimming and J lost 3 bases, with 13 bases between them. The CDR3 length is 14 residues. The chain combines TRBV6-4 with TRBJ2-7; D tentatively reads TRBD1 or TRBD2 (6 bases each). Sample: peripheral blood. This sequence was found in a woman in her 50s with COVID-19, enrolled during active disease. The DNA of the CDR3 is TGTGCCAGCAGTGGCTCGGGGGCGTACTACGAGCAGTACTTC. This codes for CASSGSGAYYEQYF.